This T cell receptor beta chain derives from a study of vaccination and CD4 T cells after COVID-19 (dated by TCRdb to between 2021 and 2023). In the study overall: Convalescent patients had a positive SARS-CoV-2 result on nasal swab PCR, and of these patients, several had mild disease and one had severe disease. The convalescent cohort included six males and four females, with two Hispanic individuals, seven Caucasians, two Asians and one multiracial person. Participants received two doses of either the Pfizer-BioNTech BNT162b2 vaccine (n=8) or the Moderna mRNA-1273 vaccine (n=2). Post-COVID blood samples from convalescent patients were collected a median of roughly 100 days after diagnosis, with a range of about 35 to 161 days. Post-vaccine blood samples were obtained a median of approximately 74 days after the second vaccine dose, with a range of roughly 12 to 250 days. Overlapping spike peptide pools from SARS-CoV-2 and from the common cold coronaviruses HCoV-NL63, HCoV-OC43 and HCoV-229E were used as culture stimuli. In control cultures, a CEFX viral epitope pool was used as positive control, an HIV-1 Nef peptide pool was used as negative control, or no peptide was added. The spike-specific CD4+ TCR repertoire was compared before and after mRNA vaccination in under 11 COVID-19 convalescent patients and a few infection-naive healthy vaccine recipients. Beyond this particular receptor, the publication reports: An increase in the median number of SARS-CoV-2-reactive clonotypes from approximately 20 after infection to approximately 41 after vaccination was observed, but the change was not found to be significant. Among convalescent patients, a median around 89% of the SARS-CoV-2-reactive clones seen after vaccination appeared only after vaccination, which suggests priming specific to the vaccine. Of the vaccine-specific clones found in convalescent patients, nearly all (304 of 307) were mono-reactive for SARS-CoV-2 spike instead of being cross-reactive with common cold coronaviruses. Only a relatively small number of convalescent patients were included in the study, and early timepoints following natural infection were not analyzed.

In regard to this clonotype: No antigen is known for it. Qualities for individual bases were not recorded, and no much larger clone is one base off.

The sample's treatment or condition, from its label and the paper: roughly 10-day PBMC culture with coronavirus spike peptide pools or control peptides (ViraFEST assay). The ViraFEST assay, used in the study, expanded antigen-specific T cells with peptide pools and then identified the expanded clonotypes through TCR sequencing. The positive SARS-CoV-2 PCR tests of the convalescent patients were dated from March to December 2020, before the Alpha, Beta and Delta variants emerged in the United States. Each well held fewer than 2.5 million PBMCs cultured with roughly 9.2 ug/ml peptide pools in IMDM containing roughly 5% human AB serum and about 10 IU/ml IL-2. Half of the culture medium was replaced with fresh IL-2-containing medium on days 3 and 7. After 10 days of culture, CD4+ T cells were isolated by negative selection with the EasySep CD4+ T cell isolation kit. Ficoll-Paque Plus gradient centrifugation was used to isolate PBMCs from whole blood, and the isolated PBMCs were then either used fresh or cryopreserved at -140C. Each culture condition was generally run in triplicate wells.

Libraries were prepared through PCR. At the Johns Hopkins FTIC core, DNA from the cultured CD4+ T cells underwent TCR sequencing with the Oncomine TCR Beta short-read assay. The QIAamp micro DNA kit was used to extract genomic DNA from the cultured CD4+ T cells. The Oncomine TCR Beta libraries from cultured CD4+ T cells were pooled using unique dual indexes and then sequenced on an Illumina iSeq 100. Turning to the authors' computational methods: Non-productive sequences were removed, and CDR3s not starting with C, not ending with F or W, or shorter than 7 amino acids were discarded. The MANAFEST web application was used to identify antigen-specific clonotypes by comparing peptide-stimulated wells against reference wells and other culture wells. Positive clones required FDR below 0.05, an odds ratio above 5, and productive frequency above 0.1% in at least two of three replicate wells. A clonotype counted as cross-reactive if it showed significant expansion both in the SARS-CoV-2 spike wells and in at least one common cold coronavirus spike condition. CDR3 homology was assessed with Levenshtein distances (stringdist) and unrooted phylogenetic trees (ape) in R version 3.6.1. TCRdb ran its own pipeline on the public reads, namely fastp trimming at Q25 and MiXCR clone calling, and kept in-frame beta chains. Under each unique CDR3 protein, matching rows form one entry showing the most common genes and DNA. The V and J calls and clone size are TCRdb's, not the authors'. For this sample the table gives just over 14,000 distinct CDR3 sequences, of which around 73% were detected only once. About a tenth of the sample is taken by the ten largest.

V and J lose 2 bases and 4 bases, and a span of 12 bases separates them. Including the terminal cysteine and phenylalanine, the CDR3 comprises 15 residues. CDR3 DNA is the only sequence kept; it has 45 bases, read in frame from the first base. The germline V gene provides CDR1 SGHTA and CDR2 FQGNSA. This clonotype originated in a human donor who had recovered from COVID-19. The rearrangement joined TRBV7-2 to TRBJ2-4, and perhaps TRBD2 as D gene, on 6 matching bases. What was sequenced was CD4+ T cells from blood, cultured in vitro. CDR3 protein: CASSLSRESKNIQYF. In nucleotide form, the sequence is TGTGCCAGCAGCTTATCTCGGGAGTCAAAAAACATTCAGTACTTC.